Included here is one T cell receptor (beta chain) sequence, with context. The clone's antigen remains unknown. It has no much larger one-base neighbor in the sample; base qualities were not kept. Library method: the immunoSEQ multiplex PCR assay. Rearranged TCR beta chain sequences were amplified using the hsTCRB Kit according to the manufacturer's protocol. TCRB libraries were sequenced on an Illumina MiSeq. Regarding the original processing steps: The proprietary platform of the kit vendor was used for demultiplexing, trimming and gene mapping. Sourced from immuneACCESS, this table was stored by TCRdb with only in-frame sequences that have V and J called. A share of the clones is absent; for the studies checked, an unresolved V gene accounts for under half, and the remainder has no known explanation. From that table come the V and J calls and clone size; the DNA was used to work out D and trimming. This sample lists about 77,000 clones; approximately 85% were detected once. Of the sample, over 0.6% falls within the top ten clones.

The data belong to a study of a mutant IDH1 vaccine in newly diagnosed glioma (dated by TCRdb to the early 2020s). Regarding the research as a whole: Across visits V03 through V10, patients got a total of eight vaccinations, given in weeks 1, 3, 5, 7, 11, 15, 19 and 23. Vaccination began 4-6 weeks after radiotherapy alone, or alongside temozolomide cycles in the chemotherapy-containing groups. Of the roughly 34 treated patients, around 60% were male and 37.5% were female, and the mean age was approximately 39 years. Before enrollment, most patients had been given radiochemotherapy with temozolomide as standard therapy, while the rest had received either radiotherapy alone or temozolomide alone. Peripheral blood was drawn at six visits: V03 (baseline), V05, V07, V10, V12 and V13. Longitudinal TCRB deep sequencing was done for about two dozen treated patients, wherever samples were available for exploratory analyses. The research as a whole found: PBMC samples for TCRB deep sequencing were selected based on availability. It was noted by the authors that analyses of patient blood samples could not be reproduced owing to sample limitations. Vaccine-induced immune responses across multiple MHC alleles were detected in approximately 93% of patients. Pseudoprogression appeared unrelated to alterations in the top peripheral T cell clonotypes detected by TCRB sequencing.

What the time point label conveys for this sample: week 23, last vaccination. Each vaccine dose was 300 ug of a 20-mer mutant IDH1 peptide in Montanide, given subcutaneously with topical imiquimod. Donors had newly diagnosed WHO grade 3 or 4 IDH1-mutant astrocytomas with loss of nuclear ATRX. The samples were drawn from NOA16, a multicentre, single-arm, open-label phase I trial in Germany that tested a mutant IDH1 peptide vaccine in humans for the first time. Genomic DNA for TCRB sequencing was isolated from EDTA blood with the DNeasy Blood and Tissue Kit. The CDR3 numbers 16 residues from cysteine through phenylalanine. The DNA shown is the 48-base CDR3, in frame from base 1. After removal of 3 bases from V and 4 bases from J, the junction retains 7 bases not matched to a gene. Via the germline V gene, CDR1 is KGHSH and CDR2 LQKENI.

Here the chain combines TRBV18 and TRBJ2-3, with 10 bases matching TRBD1. This clonotype originated in a woman aged 45 to 65 with glioma. The starting material was PBMCs, obtained from a glioma patient whose treatment included an IDH1 peptide vaccine. The CDR3: CASSPGTGDPSDTQYF. The nucleotide sequence is TGTGCCAGCTCACCCGGGACAGGGGACCCATCAGATACGCAGTATTTT.